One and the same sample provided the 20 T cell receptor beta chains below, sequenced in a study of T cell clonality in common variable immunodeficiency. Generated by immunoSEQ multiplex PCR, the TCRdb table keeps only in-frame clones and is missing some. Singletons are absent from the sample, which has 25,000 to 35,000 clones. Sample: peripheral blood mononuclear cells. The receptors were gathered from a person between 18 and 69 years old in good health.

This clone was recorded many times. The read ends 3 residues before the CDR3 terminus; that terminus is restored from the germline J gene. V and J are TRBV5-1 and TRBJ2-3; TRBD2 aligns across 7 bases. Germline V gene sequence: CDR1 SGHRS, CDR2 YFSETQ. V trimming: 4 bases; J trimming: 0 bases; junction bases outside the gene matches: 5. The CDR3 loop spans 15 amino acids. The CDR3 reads CASSTQAGSTDTQYF. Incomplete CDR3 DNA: TGCGCCAGCAGCACCCAAGCGGGAAGCACAGATACG.

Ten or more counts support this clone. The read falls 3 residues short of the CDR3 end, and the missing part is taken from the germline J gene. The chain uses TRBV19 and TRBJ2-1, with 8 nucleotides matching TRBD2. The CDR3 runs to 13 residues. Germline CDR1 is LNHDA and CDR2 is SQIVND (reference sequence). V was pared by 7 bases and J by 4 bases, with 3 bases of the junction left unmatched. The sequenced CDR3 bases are TGTGCCAGTAATGGCGGGAGGTACAATGAG. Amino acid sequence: CASNGGRYNE. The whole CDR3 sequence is CASNGGRYNEQFF.

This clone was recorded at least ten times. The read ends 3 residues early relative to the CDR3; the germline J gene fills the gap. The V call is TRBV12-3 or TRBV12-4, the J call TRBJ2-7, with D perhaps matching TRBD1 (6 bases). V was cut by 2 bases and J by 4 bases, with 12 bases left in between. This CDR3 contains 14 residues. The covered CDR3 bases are TGTGCCAGCAGTTTACAGGACAGCTTATACGAG. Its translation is CASSLQDSLYE. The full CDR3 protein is CASSLQDSLYEQYF.

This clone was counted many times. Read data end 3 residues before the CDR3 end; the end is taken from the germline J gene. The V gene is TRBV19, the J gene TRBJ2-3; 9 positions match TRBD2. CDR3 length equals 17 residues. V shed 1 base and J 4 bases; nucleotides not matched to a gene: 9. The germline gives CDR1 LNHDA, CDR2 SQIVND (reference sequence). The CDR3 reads CASSIAGGGGAPDTQYF. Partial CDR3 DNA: TGTGCCAGTAGTATAGCGGGCGGCGGGGGGGCCCCAGATACG. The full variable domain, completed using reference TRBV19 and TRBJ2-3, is DGGITQSPKYLFRKEGQNVTLSCEQNLNHDAMYWYRQDPGQGLRLIYYSQIVNDFQKGDIAEGYSVSREKKESFPLTVTSAQKNPTAFYLCASSIAGGGGAPDTQYFGPGTRLTVL.

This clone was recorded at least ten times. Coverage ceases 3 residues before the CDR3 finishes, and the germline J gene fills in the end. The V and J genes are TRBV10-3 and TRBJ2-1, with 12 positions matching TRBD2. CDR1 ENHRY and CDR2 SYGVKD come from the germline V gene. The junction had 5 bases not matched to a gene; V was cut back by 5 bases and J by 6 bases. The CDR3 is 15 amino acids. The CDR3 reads CAISLAGGPINEQFF. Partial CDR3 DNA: TGTGCCATCAGTCTAGCGGGAGGGCCGATCAATGAG.

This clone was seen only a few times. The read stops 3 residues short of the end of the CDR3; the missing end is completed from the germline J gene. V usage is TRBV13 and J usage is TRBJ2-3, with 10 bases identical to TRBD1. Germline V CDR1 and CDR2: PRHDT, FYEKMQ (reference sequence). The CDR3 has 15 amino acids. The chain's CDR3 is CASSSAGTGAQTQYF. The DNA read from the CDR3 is TGTGCCAGCAGTTCAGCCGGGACAGGGGCCCAGACG.

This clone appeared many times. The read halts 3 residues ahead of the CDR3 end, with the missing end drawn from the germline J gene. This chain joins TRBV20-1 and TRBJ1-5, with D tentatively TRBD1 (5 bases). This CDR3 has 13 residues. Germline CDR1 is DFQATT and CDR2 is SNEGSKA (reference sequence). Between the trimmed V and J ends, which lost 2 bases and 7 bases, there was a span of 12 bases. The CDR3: CSARWAREQPQHF. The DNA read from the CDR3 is TGCAGTGCTAGATGGGCCAGGGAGCAGCCC.

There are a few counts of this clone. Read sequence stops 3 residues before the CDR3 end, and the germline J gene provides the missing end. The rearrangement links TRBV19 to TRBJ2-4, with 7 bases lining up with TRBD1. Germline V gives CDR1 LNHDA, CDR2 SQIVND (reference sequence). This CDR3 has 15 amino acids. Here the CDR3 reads CASSIRDRVNYGQYF. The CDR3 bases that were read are TGTGCCAGTAGTATTAGGGACAGAGTTAACTATGGT.

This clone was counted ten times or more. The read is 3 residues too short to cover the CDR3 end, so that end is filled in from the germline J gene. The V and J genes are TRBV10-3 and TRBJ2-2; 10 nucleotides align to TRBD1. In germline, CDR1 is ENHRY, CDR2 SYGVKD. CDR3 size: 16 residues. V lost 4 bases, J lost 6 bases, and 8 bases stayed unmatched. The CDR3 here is CAISGPGTGVPGELFF. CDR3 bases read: TGTGCCATCAGTGGACCCGGGACAGGGGTTCCCGGGGAG.

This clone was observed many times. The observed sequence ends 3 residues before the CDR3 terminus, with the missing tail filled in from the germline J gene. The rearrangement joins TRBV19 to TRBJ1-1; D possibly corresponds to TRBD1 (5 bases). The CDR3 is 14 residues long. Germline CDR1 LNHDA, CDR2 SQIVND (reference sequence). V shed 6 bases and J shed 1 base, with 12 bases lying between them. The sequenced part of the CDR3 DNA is TGTGCCAGTAGCGGGGGACCCACGAACACTGAA. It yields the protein CASSGGPTNTE. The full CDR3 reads CASSGGPTNTEAFF.

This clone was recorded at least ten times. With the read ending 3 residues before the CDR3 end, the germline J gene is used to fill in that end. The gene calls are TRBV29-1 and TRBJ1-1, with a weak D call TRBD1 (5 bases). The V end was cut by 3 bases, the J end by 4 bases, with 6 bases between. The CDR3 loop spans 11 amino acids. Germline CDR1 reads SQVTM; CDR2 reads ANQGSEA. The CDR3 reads CSVDRGTEAFF. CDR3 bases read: TGCAGCGTTGATAGGGGCACTGAA.

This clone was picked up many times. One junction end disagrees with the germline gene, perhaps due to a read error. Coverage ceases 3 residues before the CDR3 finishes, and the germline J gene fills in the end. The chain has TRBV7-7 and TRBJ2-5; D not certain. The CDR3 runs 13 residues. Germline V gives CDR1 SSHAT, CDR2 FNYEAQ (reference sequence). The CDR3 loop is CASSLGRRETQYF. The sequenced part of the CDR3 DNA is TGTGCTAGCAGCTTAGGAAGGCGGGAGACC.

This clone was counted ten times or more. The part of the CDR3 DNA that was read is TGTGCCAGTAGTACGGTCCCGGGACAGGGAGTGGGCACTGAA. As protein: CASSTVPGQGVGTE. The full CDR3 protein is CASSTVPGQGVGTEAFF. The genes are TRBV19 and TRBJ1-1; 9 bases align to TRBD1. The observed sequence ends 3 residues before the CDR3 terminus, with the missing tail filled in from the germline J gene. The CDR3 contains 17 residues. V lost 4 bases, J lost 4 bases, and 13 bases stayed unmatched. Germline CDR1 LNHDA, CDR2 SQIVND (reference sequence).

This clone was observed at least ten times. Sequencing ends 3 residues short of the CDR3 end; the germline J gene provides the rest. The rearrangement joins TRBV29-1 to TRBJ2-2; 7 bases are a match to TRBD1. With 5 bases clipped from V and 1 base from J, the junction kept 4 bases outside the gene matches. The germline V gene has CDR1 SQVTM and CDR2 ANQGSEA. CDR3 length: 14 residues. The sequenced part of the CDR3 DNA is TGCAGCGTTAACCGGGACAGGAACACCGGGGAG. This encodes CSVNRDRNTGE. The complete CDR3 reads CSVNRDRNTGELFF.

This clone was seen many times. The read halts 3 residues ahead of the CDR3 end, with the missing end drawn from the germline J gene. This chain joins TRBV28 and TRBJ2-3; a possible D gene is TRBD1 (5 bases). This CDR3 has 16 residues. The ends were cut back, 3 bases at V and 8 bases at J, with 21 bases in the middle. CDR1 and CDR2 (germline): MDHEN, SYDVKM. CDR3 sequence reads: CASSLAGAGVTVTQYF. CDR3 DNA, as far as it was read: TGTGCCAGCAGTTTGGCTGGGGCTGGCGTTACTGTTACG. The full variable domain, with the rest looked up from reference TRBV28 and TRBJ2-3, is DVKVTQSSRYLVKRTGEKVFLECVQDMDHENMFWYRQDPGLGLRLIYFSYDVKMKEKGDIPEGYSVSREKKERFSLILESASTNQTSMYLCASSLAGAGVTVTQYFGPGTRLTVL.

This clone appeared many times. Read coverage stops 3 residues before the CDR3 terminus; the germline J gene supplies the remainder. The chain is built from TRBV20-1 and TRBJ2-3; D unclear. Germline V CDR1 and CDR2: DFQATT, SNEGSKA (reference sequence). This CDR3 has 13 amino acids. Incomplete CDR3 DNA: TGCAGGGCCGAGCGAAAAAGCACAGATACG. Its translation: CRAERKSTDT. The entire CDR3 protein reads CRAERKSTDTQYF.

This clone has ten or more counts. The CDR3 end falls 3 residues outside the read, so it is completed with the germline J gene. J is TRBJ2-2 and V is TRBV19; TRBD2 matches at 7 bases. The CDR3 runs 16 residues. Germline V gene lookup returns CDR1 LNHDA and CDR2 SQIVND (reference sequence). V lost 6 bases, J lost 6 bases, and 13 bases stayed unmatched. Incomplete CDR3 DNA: TGTGCCAGTAGGGGCTTAAGGACTAGTAACTCCGGGGAG. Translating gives CASRGLRTSNSGE. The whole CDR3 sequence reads CASRGLRTSNSGELFF.

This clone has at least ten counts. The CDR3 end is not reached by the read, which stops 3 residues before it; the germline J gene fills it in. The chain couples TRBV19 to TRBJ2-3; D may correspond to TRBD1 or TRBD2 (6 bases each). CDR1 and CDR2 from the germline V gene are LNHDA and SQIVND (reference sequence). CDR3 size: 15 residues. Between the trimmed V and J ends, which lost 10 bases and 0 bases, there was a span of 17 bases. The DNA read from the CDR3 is TGTGCCACCCAGGGGAGGACCCTTAGCACAGATACG. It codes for CATQGRTLSTDT. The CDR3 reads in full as CATQGRTLSTDTQYF.

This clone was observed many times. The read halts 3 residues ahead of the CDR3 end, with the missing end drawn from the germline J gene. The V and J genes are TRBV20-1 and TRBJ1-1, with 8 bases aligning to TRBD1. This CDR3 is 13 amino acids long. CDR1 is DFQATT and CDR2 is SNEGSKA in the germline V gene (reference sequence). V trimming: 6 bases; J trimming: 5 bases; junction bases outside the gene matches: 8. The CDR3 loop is CSAQRTGPTEAFF. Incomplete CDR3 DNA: TGCAGTGCCCAAAGGACAGGGCCGACTGAA.

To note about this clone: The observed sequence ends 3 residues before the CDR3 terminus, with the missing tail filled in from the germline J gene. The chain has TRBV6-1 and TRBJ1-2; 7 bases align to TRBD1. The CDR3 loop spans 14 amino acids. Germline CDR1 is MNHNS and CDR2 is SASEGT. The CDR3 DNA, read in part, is TGTGCCAGCAGTGACCGTGGACAGGCCTACGAC. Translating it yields CASSDRGQAYD. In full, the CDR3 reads CASSDRGQAYDYTF.